A single TCR beta chain is shown here with its context. The record originates from a study of type 1 and type 2 diabetes patients. The CDR3 length is 14 residues. Trimming pared 4 bases from V and 5 bases from J, leaving 15 bases between. Germline CDR1 MNHNS, CDR2 SASEGT. Genomic DNA was the PCR template. A primer set of 30 forward and 13 reverse primers amplified the CDR3. Using its own MiXCR run on the multiplex PCR reads, TCRdb lists one record per CDR3 protein. This sample has more than 250,000 distinct CDR3 sequences; 47% occur once, and the top ten carry 12% to 15%. Anyone with other autoimmune disease or infection in the prior four weeks was excluded.

The sequenced material came from peripheral blood mononuclear cells (PBMCs). The chain has TRBV6-1 and TRBJ2-7, with D tentatively TRBD1 or TRBD2 (5 bases each). The TCR was taken from a young man with type 2 diabetes. The CDR3 DNA reads as TGTGCCAGCAGTGGTATTCTGAGGGGCGACGAGCAGTACTTC. Amino acid sequence: CASSGILRGDEQYF.